These 10 T cell receptor beta chains came from one sample sequenced in a study of T cell repertoires in cytomegalovirus infection. Their specific antigens are unknown. MiXCR, run by TCRdb on the reads, gives a single entry per CDR3 protein. There are approximately 150,000 distinct CDR3 sequences in the sample; roughly 20% occur only once, and under 30% lies in the top ten. Here the sequenced sample was CD8+ T cells from cultured PBMCs, taken from culture after CMV antigen stimulation. These receptors originate from a human donor in good health (CMV status not recorded). Some clones in this sample may be carry-over from other donors' samples.

A few counts support this clonotype. The genes are TRBV7-2 and TRBJ2-2; TRBD2 is a possible D gene (6 bases). The CDR3 is 19 residues long. Germline assignment: CDR1 SGHTA and CDR2 FQGNSA. Between the trimmed V and J ends, which lost 2 bases and 3 bases, there was a span of 22 bases. The CDR3 sequence is CASSLNRGWGVADTGELFF. The CDR3 coding sequence is TGTGCCAGCAGCTTAAATAGAGGGTGGGGAGTAGCGGACACCGGGGAGCTGTTTTTT. The full variable domain, rest sourced from reference TRBV7-2 and TRBJ2-2, is GAGVSQSPSNKVTEKGKDVELRCDPISGHTALYWYRQSLGQGLEFLIYFQGNSAPDKSGLPSDRFSAERTGGSVSTLTIQRTQQEDSAVYLCASSLNRGWGVADTGELFFGEGSRLTVL.

This clonotype was recorded a few times. The V gene is TRBV6-1, the J gene TRBJ1-1, with D unclear. The germline CDR1 and CDR2 sequences are MNHNS and SASEGT. V shed 7 bases and J shed 10 bases, with 10 bases lying between them. The CDR3 extends over 10 amino acids. CDR3 region: CASTQTVAFF. DNA of the CDR3: TGTGCCAGCACTCAAACCGTAGCTTTCTTT.

The genes are TRBV12-3 or TRBV12-4 and TRBJ2-3; D unresolved. CDR3 length: 14 amino acids. V was clipped by 6 bases and J by 4 bases, with 14 bases between them. CDR3 nucleotides: TGTGCCAGCAGCCCGACCCTAAGCGCAGATACGCAGTATTTT. Its translation is CASSPTLSADTQYF.

The chain has TRBV7-6 and TRBJ2-5; a weak D match, TRBD2 (5 bases). This CDR3 comprises 15 residues. Trimming cost V 2 bases and J 3 bases, with 13 bases left between them. The V gene's germline CDR1 is SGHVS and CDR2 FNYEAQ. The CDR3: CASSLNRSGKETQYF. The CDR3, as DNA: TGTGCCAGCAGCTTAAATCGGTCGGGAAAAGAGACCCAGTACTTC.

There are a few counts of this clonotype. The rearrangement joins TRBV4-1 to TRBJ2-6; D is perhaps TRBD1 or TRBD2 (5 bases each). The germline V and J ends were trimmed by 1 base and 9 bases, with 16 bases remaining between them. Germline CDR1 reads MGHRA; CDR2 reads YSYEKL. CDR3 length equals 16 residues. The CDR3 sequence: CASSQAQGADYNVLTF. CDR3 DNA: TGCGCCAGCAGCCAAGCCCAAGGGGCAGACTACAACGTCCTGACTTTC.

This clonotype has just a few counts. The chain links TRBV4-3 to TRBJ1-1; no clear D gene. With 0 bases removed from V and 0 bases from J, the gap between germline ends came to 17 bases. CDR3 length: 18 residues. Germline V gives CDR1 LGHNA, CDR2 YSLEER. CDR3 region: CASSQDQETHALNTEAFF. DNA for the CDR3: TGCGCCAGCAGCCAAGATCAAGAAACCCATGCCCTGAACACTGAAGCTTTCTTT.

The V call is TRBV3-1, the J call TRBJ2-7; tentatively, D is TRBD1 or TRBD2 (5 bases each). CDR3 size: 16 residues. CDR1 and CDR2 (germline): LGHDT, YNNKEL (reference sequence). Trimming cost V 3 bases and J 7 bases, with 22 bases left between them. The chain's CDR3 is CASSHRGPQARDEQYF. The DNA of the CDR3 is TGTGCCAGCAGCCACCGGGGACCCCAAGCGAGGGATGAGCAGTACTTC.

V is TRBV5-6 and J is TRBJ2-7; 11 bases agree with TRBD1. With 4 bases clipped from V and 2 bases from J, the junction kept 2 bases outside the gene matches. Germline-derived CDR1 and CDR2 are SGHDT and YYEEEE. This CDR3 is 14 amino acids long. In DNA, the CDR3 is TGTGCCAGCAGCGGGGACAGGGGGACCTACGAGCAGTACTTC. It yields the protein CASSGDRGTYEQYF.

This chain uses TRBV27 with TRBJ1-2, with TRBD1 as a possible D gene (5 bases). V was cut by 6 bases and J by 3 bases, with 23 bases left in between. Germline loops: CDR1 MNHEY, CDR2 SMNVEV (reference sequence). The CDR3 loop spans 17 amino acids. The CDR3 protein is CASSSAGRSSSYYGYTF. DNA for the CDR3: TGTGCCAGCAGCTCGGCAGGGCGGTCGTCCTCATACTATGGCTACACCTTC.

This clonotype was detected only a few times. The V and J genes are TRBV7-2 and TRBJ2-7, with D maybe TRBD1 (5 bases). V was cut by 1 base and J by 0 bases, with 13 bases left in between. Looked up from germline, CDR1 is SGHTA and CDR2 is FQGNSA. The CDR3 is 16 residues long. The CDR3 here is CASSLGGDWSSYEQYF. CDR3 bases: TGTGCCAGCAGCTTAGGGGGCGATTGGAGCTCCTACGAGCAGTACTTC.